This T cell receptor (beta chain) was profiled in a study of CD8 T cells in Susac syndrome (dated by TCRdb to between 2017 and 2020). Looking at the study overall: The study used repertoire sequencing to test whether antigen drove CD8+ T cell activation and differentiation in Susac syndrome. The clonality of the CD8+ T cell repertoire was compared across about a dozen healthy donors, some 14 Susac syndrome patients and 15 multiple sclerosis patients.

Trimming removed 2 bases from V and 2 bases from J, leaving 10 bases between the germline ends. CDR1 SGHNT and CDR2 YYREEE are derived from the germline V gene (reference sequence). The CDR3 spans 14 residues, from the cysteine through the phenylalanine. Only the CDR3 DNA stays, 42 bases, in frame from base 1. Peripheral blood CD8+ and CD4+ T cells from healthy donors, Susac syndrome patients and multiple sclerosis patients were profiled by high-throughput TCR beta sequencing. The multiple sclerosis controls were treatment-naive patients whose relapsing-remitting disease, either stable or active, fulfilled the revised McDonald criteria. Bulk CD8+ and CD4+ T cells were purified by magnetic negative isolation, while CD8+ TEMRA cells were enriched using FACS. Blood was drawn into EDTA tubes, processed within 24 hours, and PBMCs were isolated by density gradient centrifugation. PBMCs intended for TCR sequencing were cryopreserved in liquid nitrogen and thawed later in a water bath at 37 degrees C. Purity of sorted or isolated CD4+, CD8+ and CD8+ TEMRA cells was at least 90%.

Overall results and qualifications from the work: The number of individuals in the TCR sequencing and HLA analysis was recognized as being relatively small.

A remark on this clonotype: Its cognate antigen has yet to be identified. Base qualities are not recorded, but no much larger clone differs from it by a single base.

RNA was extracted using the RNeasy kit, and roughly 0.45 to 1 microgram was reverse transcribed with random hexamers. The immunoSEQ multiplex PCR assay, which covers 54 Vbeta and 13 Jbeta segments, was used to amplify TCR beta CDR3 regions. Bias from PCR amplification was corrected by using a synthetic template baseline for primer optimization and for computational correction. On the study's bioinformatics: Reads were assigned to V, D and J genes according to IMGT and analyzed in immunoSEQ Analyzer, with only productive sequences retained. Clonality was calculated as one minus the Shannon entropy normalized by log2 of the number of productive unique sequences. For each patient and control, public and private clones were evaluated within the 100 most prevalent clones. Clones were defined as Susac-specific when absent from the healthy and MS cohorts, from about 970 published viral clones and from other ImmuneACCESS disease sequences. The raw public reads went through TCRdb reprocessing: fastp at Q25, MiXCR clone calling, in-frame beta chains kept. Under each unique CDR3 protein, matching rows form one entry showing the most common genes and DNA. TCRdb, not the original authors, processed these V and J calls. Recorded for this sample are a few hundred thousand distinct CDR3 sequences; around 85% of them occurred a single time. In total, the top ten clones hold under 0.15% of the sample.

Rearrangement joined TRBV5-4 to TRBJ1-1; TRBD1 is a possible D gene, resting on 6 matching bases. The sample consisted of CD8+ T cells from PBMCs. This receptor was taken from a human donor with multiple sclerosis. The CDR3 is CASSLKDRNTEAFF. The sequenced DNA is TGTGCCAGCAGCTTAAAGGACAGAAACACTGAAGCTTTCTTT.